One and the same sample provided the 18 T cell receptor beta chains below, sequenced in a study of cytomegalovirus exposure and HLA in healthy donors. Assay: immunoSEQ multiplex PCR; the TCRdb copy retains only in-frame clones and omits some. The sample has tens of thousands of clones, more than 75% seen once. Sequencing was carried out using PBMCs. The origin of the receptors is a man aged 25 to 40 in good health and CMV-seronegative.

This chain uses TRBV7-8 with TRBJ2-2; 9 bases align to TRBD1. Germline V gives CDR1 SGHVS, CDR2 FQNEAQ. The CDR3 spans 16 residues. Trimming removed 1 base from V and 5 bases from J; junction bases left unmatched: 5. The CDR3 is CASSLVHRGRTGELFF. DNA for the CDR3: TGTGCCAGCAGCTTAGTACACAGGGGGCGAACCGGGGAGCTGTTTTTT.

The rearrangement uses TRBV7-9 and TRBJ2-7; tentative D call: TRBD2 (6 bases). V dropped 8 bases and J dropped 3 bases, with 20 bases sitting between them. CDR1 is SEHNR, CDR2 FQNEAQ, per germline (reference sequence). The CDR3 covers 15 residues. CDR3 sequence: CASGQGVTAGYEQYF. The CDR3 nucleotides are TGTGCCAGCGGTCAAGGTGTTACAGCGGGCTACGAGCAGTACTTC.

This chain connects TRBV18 to TRBJ2-1; no firm D call. The CDR3 length is 11 residues. Trimming shortened V by 4 bases and J by 6 bases, and 4 bases separated the two germline ends. Germline assignment: CDR1 KGHSH and CDR2 LQKENI. CDR3: CASSLINEQFF. DNA for the CDR3: TGTGCCAGCTCACTTATCAATGAGCAGTTCTTC.

The chain uses TRBV28 and TRBJ2-7, with TRBD2 identical over 8 bases. V trimming: 2 bases; J trimming: 2 bases; junction bases outside the gene matches: 14. Germline V gives CDR1 MDHEN, CDR2 SYDVKM. This CDR3 spans 18 amino acids. The CDR3 here is CASSLRGLELAETYEQYF. CDR3 bases: TGTGCCAGCAGTTTACGGGGTCTTGAACTAGCGGAGACCTACGAGCAGTACTTC.

The V call is TRBV5-1, the J call TRBJ2-5, with 13 bases aligning to TRBD2. The V segment lost 4 bases and the J segment 0 bases; nucleotides outside the gene matches: 9. The CDR3 is made up of 18 amino acids. From germline, CDR1 is SGHRS and CDR2 YFSETQ. In nucleotides, the CDR3 is TGCGCCAGCAGCCTCGGGACTAGCGGGGCTCCGTACCAAGAGACCCAGTACTTC. This gives the protein CASSLGTSGAPYQETQYF. The whole variable domain, remainder taken from reference TRBV5-1 and TRBJ2-5, is KAGVTQTPRYLIKTRGQQVTLSCSPISGHRSVSWYQQTPGQGLQFLFEYFSETQRNKGNFPGRFSGRQFSNSRSEMNVSTLELGDSALYLCASSLGTSGAPYQETQYFGPGTRLLVL.

The rearrangement joins TRBV6-4 to TRBJ2-1; 7 positions match TRBD2. Germline V CDR1 and CDR2: MRHNA, SNTAGT. J lost 10 bases, V lost 2 bases, and 5 bases had no gene match. CDR3 length: 13 residues. This chain's CDR3 is CASSDREGGEQFF. The DNA for the CDR3 is TGTGCCAGCAGTGACAGGGAGGGTGGCGAGCAGTTCTTC.

This chain links TRBV27 with TRBJ1-2, with TRBD1 matching 10 bases. CDR3 length equals 15 residues. The germline V gene encodes CDR1 MNHEY and CDR2 SMNVEV (reference sequence). Trimming took 0 bases from V and 8 from J; bases not matched to a gene: 6. The CDR3 DNA reads as TGTGCCAGCAGTTTATCCAGACAGGGGGCGGGAGGCTACACCTTC. The encoded protein is CASSLSRQGAGGYTF.

The rearrangement joins TRBV14 to TRBJ1-2, with TRBD1 matching 11 bases. Germline V lookup: CDR1 SGHDN, CDR2 FVKESK. Trimming took 3 bases from V and 6 from J; bases not matched to a gene: 0. This CDR3 comprises 13 residues. This CDR3 reads CASSQDRGHGYTF. CDR3 bases: TGTGCCAGCAGCCAGGACAGGGGGCATGGCTACACCTTC.

This clone was seen a few times. The chain recombines TRBV5-6 with TRBJ1-6; 9 bases agree with TRBD1. Germline CDR1 reads SGHDT; CDR2 reads YYEEEE. The V and J ends lost 7 bases and 9 bases, in that order; junction bases with no gene match: 5. The CDR3 covers 13 residues. The CDR3 sequence: CASRGQGGSPLHF. DNA for the CDR3: TGTGCCAGCCGGGGACAGGGCGGTTCACCCCTCCACTTT.

The V and J genes are TRBV9 and TRBJ2-5, with 13 nucleotides matching TRBD2. Germline CDR1 reads SGDLS; CDR2 reads YYNGEE. The CDR3 consists of 16 residues. The V and J ends lost 4 bases and 4 bases, in that order; junction bases with no gene match: 7. CDR3 sequence: CASSLSGLAGSETQYF. CDR3 coding DNA: TGTGCCAGCAGCTTGTCGGGACTAGCGGGATCAGAGACCCAGTACTTC. The entire variable domain, with the rest obtained from reference TRBV9 and TRBJ2-5, is as follows: DSGVTQTPKHLITATGQRVTLRCSPRSGDLSVYWYQQSLDQGLQFLIQYYNGEERAKGNILERFSAQQFPDLHSELNLSSLELGDSALYFCASSLSGLAGSETQYFGPGTRLLVL.

The rearrangement links TRBV28 to TRBJ2-7; TRBD2 agrees at 14 bases. The CDR3 runs 15 residues. CDR1 and CDR2 (germline): MDHEN, SYDVKM. J was trimmed by 4 bases and V by 5 bases; bases with no gene match: 4. This CDR3 is CASSRTSGRQYEQYF. The CDR3 DNA reads TGTGCCAGCAGTCGGACTAGCGGGAGGCAATACGAGCAGTACTTC.

The chain is built from TRBV28 and TRBJ2-1; 11 bases line up with TRBD2. Germline assignment: CDR1 MDHEN and CDR2 SYDVKM. J was trimmed by 4 bases and V by 3 bases; bases with no gene match: 8. The CDR3 has 17 amino acids. DNA for the CDR3: TGTGCCAGCAGTTTCCCGACCGGGACTAGCGGTTACAATGAGCAGTTCTTC. The encoded protein is CASSFPTGTSGYNEQFF.

The CDR3 bases are TGTGCCAGTAGGACTAGCGGGGGCCACACAGATACGCAGTATTTT. Its translation is CASRTSGGHTDTQYF. The rearrangement uses TRBV19 and TRBJ2-3, with TRBD2 matching over 12 bases. The CDR3 is 15 residues long. The germline CDR1 and CDR2 sequences are LNHDA and SQIVND (reference sequence). V trimming: 6 bases; J trimming: 2 bases; junction bases outside the gene matches: 3.

J is TRBJ2-2 and V is TRBV5-1, with TRBD2 matching 10 bases. CDR1 is SGHRS, CDR2 YFSETQ, per germline. V lost 1 base to trimming and J lost 3 bases; unmatched junction nucleotides: 6. This CDR3 spans 17 amino acids. The CDR3 DNA reads as TGCGCCAGCAGCTTGCACCCAGGACTAGCGGACACCGGGGAGCTGTTTTTT. This translates into CASSLHPGLADTGELFF.

V usage is TRBV10-2 and J usage is TRBJ2-2, with 9 bases identical to TRBD2. This CDR3 contains 17 residues. The ends lost 5 bases at V and 0 bases at J; junction bases unmatched: 7. CDR1 WSHSY and CDR2 SAAADI come from the germline V gene. This CDR3 reads CASSHSGGMPNTGELFF. CDR3 sequence (DNA): TGCGCCAGCAGTCACAGCGGGGGGATGCCGAACACCGGGGAGCTGTTTTTT.

V is TRBV6-5 and J is TRBJ2-1, with unresolved D. The CDR3 is 13 residues long. The germline gives CDR1 MNHEY, CDR2 SVGAGI. V shed 0 bases and J shed 3 bases, with 3 bases lying between them. This chain's CDR3 is CASSYSSYNEQFF. CDR3 nucleotide sequence: TGTGCCAGCAGTTACTCTAGCTACAATGAGCAGTTCTTC.

V and J are TRBV15 and TRBJ2-7; 7 bases match TRBD1. The CDR3 is made up of 16 amino acids. V lost 4 bases and J lost 3; bases outside the gene matches: 12. The germline CDR1 and CDR2 sequences are LNHNV and YYDKDF (reference sequence). CDR3 nucleotides: TGTGCCACCAGCACGGGTGGGGACAGTGGGATCTACGAGCAGTACTTC. Translated: CATSTGGDSGIYEQYF.

This chain connects TRBV2 to TRBJ2-1; a weak D match, TRBD1 (6 bases). There are 13 residues in the CDR3. Trimming stripped 3 bases from V and 14 bases from J, with 17 bases between. From germline, CDR1 is SNHLY and CDR2 FYNNEI. The CDR3 loop reads CASSDTMTGPKFF. The CDR3 bases are TGTGCCAGCAGTGATACAATGACAGGCCCAAAGTTCTTC.